A selection of T cell receptor beta chains follows, all from one sample in a study of cytomegalovirus exposure and HLA in healthy donors. Method: immunoSEQ multiplex PCR; TCRdb's copy keeps in-frame clones and lacks some. The table shows about 160,000 clones, with roughly 86% occurring only once. Sequencing was carried out using PBMCs. These receptors were collected from a man aged 18 to 29 in good health and CMV-seropositive. Each CDR3 is given with its conserved first and last residue. D genes are given only for firm matches. Clone size appears in some rows only: once, few, many, or a class for an expanded clone.

>11|-|TRBJ2-7|TRBV28|-
TGTGCCAGCAGATGGGGGCTAGGGCAGTACTTC
CASRWGLGQYF
>16|-|TRBJ1-3|TRBV19|-
TGTGCCAGTAGTATAGACAGGCTACACTCTGGAAACACCATATATTTT
CASSIDRLHSGNTIYF
>15|-|TRBJ2-1|TRBV5-4|TRBD1
TGTGCCAGCAGCTCGCAGGGGGCCGGTTACAATGAGCAGTTCTTC
CASSSQGAGYNEQFF
>14|-|TRBJ1-2|TRBV7-8|-
TGTGCCAGCAGCTTAAGGATCCCACAGAATGGCTACACCTTC
CASSLRIPQNGYTF
>15|once|TRBJ2-3|TRBV11-1|TRBD2
TGTGCCAGCAGGGCAGGAGCGGGAGGGTACGATACGCAGTATTTT
CASRAGAGGYDTQYF
>12|-|TRBJ1-2|TRBV6-6|-
TGTGCCAGCCACCGGGAAAGTTATGGCTACACCTTC
CASHRESYGYTF
>19|-|TRBJ2-1|TRBV29-1|TRBD2
TGCAGCGTTCCTCCCGGTTTGAGCGGGAGGGCGGTTATGGTCAATGAGCAGTTCTTC
CSVPPGLSGRAVMVNEQFF
>15|-|TRBJ1-2|TRBV18|-
TGTGCCAGCTCACTTTCTTCAGACAGGATCGGTGGCTACACCTTC
CASSLSSDRIGGYTF
>12|once|TRBJ1-1|TRBV5-1|TRBD1
TGCGCCAGCAGAGGACAGGGCCCTGAAGCTTTCTTT
CASRGQGPEAFF
>16|-|TRBJ1-1|TRBV25-1|-
TGTGCCAGCAGTCCCGGACCGGGGGGGCTGAACACTGAAGCTTTCTTT
CASSPGPGGLNTEAFF
>14|-|TRBJ1-1|TRBV6-5|-
TGTGCCAGCAGTTATTTGGACAGGAACACTGAAGCTTTCTTT
CASSYLDRNTEAFF
>15|-|TRBJ2-2|TRBV6-1|-
TGTGCCAGCAGCGTCGTTTACTCGAACACCGGGGAGCTGTTTTTT
CASSVVYSNTGELFF
>11|-|TRBJ1-2|TRBV6-5|-
TGTGCCACCTCGGGAGGCTATGGCTACACCTTC
CATSGGYGYTF
>14|-|TRBJ2-2|TRBV28|-
TGTGCCAGCAGGAGTTACGCCAACACCGGGGAGCTGTTTTTT
CASRSYANTGELFF
>16|-|TRBJ2-1|TRBV4-1|TRBD2
TGCGCCAGCAGTCGGGGGAGGGCCGATAAGTACAATGAGCAGTTCTTC
CASSRGRADKYNEQFF
>15|-|TRBJ1-3|TRBV19|TRBD1
TGTGCCACTGCCCCAGGGACAGGGCCTGGAAACACCATATATTTT
CATAPGTGPGNTIYF
>14|-|TRBJ2-7|TRBV5-8|TRBD1
TGTGCCAGCAGCCATCCCGACAGGGTATACGAGCAGTACTTC
CASSHPDRVYEQYF
>18|-|TRBJ2-3|TRBV4-2|TRBD2
TGTGCCAGCAGCCAAGAAATACCGACTAGCGGGAGGATTGATACGCAGTATTTT
CASSQEIPTSGRIDTQYF
>12|-|TRBJ2-1|TRBV6-5|-
TGTGCCAGCAGTTTCGGGGGGCAAGAGCAGTTCTTC
CASSFGGQEQFF
>16|-|TRBJ2-7|TRBV7-8|TRBD2
TGTGCCAGCAGACCCACCGGGACTAGCGGGATTTACGAGCAGTACTTC
CASRPTGTSGIYEQYF
>11|-|TRBJ2-7|TRBV19|-
TGTGCCAGTAGCGAGGGCAGGGAGCAGTACTTC
CASSEGREQYF
>16|-|TRBJ2-2|TRBV27|-
TGTGCCAGCAGTGCCGGGACACGCATTTACACCGGGGAGCTGTTTTTT
CASSAGTRIYTGELFF
>16|-|TRBJ2-7|TRBV5-6|TRBD2
TGTGCCAGCAGCTTGTTGGCTAGCGGGTGGCTGAGGGAGCAGTACTTC
CASSLLASGWLREQYF
>15|-|TRBJ2-2|TRBV5-1|-
TGCGCCAGCAGCTTGCGGTACAGGAGCGACGGGGAGCTGTTTTTT
CASSLRYRSDGELFF
>15|-|TRBJ1-2|TRBV4-1|-
TGCGCCAGCAGCCAAGGAAAAGACCGGGTTCATGGCTACACCTTC
CASSQGKDRVHGYTF
>17|-|TRBJ2-1|TRBV4-1|TRBD2
TGCGCCAGCAGCCAAGAGGCTAGCGGGAGTTCCTACAATGAGCAGTTCTTC
CASSQEASGSSYNEQFF
>13|-|TRBJ2-7|TRBV5-1|-
TGCGCCAGCAGAGAACAGGGTCTAAACGAGCAGTACTTC
CASREQGLNEQYF
>16|once|TRBJ2-2|TRBV9|-
TGTGCCAGCAGCGTAGCCCCCGGGAGAGGGTCCGGGGAGCTGTTTTTT
CASSVAPGRGSGELFF
>18|-|TRBJ2-1|TRBV28|TRBD2
TGTGCCAGCAGTTATTACCTACCGGCTAGCGGGAGGGCCGGGGAGCAGTTCTTC
CASSYYLPASGRAGEQFF
>16|-|TRBJ2-3|TRBV4-2|-
TGTGCCAGCAGCCAAGAGCGAACTAGGGGCACAGATACGCAGTATTTT
CASSQERTRGTDTQYF
>14|-|TRBJ2-5|TRBV18|TRBD1
TGTGCCAGCTCACCGGGACAGGGTAGGGAGACCCAGTACTTC
CASSPGQGRETQYF
>15|-|TRBJ2-6|TRBV13|-
TGTGCCAGCAGTAGGGGAATCTCTGGGGCCAACGTCCTGACTTTC
CASSRGISGANVLTF
>14|-|TRBJ2-1|TRBV10-1|-
TGCGCCAGCAGTGAGACGGGAGCTCGGAATGAGCAGTTCTTC
CASSETGARNEQFF